Below are 4 T cell receptor beta chains sequenced from a single sample in a study of T cells in localized non-small cell lung cancer. Method: immunoSEQ multiplex PCR; TCRdb's copy keeps in-frame clones and lacks some. Of about 650 clones listed, approximately 25% are singletons. The source was normal lung tissue next to the tumor, collected before any cancer treatment. The origin of the receptors is a male donor older than 55 with stage III lung adenocarcinoma.

V is TRBV19 and J is TRBJ2-5, with D maybe TRBD1 (5 bases). The CDR3 is 13 amino acids. The V end was cut by 5 bases, the J end by 2 bases, with 9 bases between. Germline loops: CDR1 LNHDA, CDR2 SQIVND (reference sequence). Here the CDR3 reads CASSWTIQETQYF. Here the CDR3 DNA reads TGTGCCAGTAGTTGGACAATTCAAGAGACCCAGTACTTC.

This sequence joins TRBV19 and TRBJ2-5; TRBD2 might be the D (7 bases). Trimming took off 3 bases at V and 3 bases at J, with 11 bases between the two ends. The CDR3 totals 14 residues. Germline V lookup: CDR1 LNHDA, CDR2 SQIVND (reference sequence). This chain's CDR3 is CASSMGAGEETQYF. CDR3 in DNA: TGTGCCAGTAGTATGGGGGCGGGGGAAGAGACCCAGTACTTC.

This clone is categorized as medium-sized (0.01 to 0.1%). This rearrangement joins TRBV9 to TRBJ2-2; no clear D. This CDR3 is built from 13 residues. CDR1 and CDR2 (germline): SGDLS, YYNGEE. The ends were cut back, 0 bases at V and 3 bases at J, with 3 bases in the middle. The CDR3: CASSVDHTGELFF. CDR3 bases: TGTGCCAGCAGCGTAGATCACACCGGGGAGCTGTTTTTT.

This clone appeared a few times. The V gene is TRBV15, the J gene TRBJ2-7, with TRBD2 as a possible D gene (5 bases). V lost 0 bases and J lost 2, with 8 bases in between. Germline loops: CDR1 LNHNV, CDR2 YYDKDF (reference sequence). This CDR3 is 14 amino acids long. CDR3 protein: CATSRDPGTYEQYF. CDR3 DNA sequence: TGTGCCACCAGCAGAGATCCCGGGACCTACGAGCAGTACTTC.